Below, 3 T cell receptor beta chains from the same sample are listed, as sequenced in a study of OX40 agonist ivuxolimab in advanced cancers. Repertoires were generated with immunoSEQ multiplex PCR, while TCRdb's copy carries only in-frame clones and drops some. The sample lists tens of thousands of clones, about 89% occurring once. The material was CD4+ or CD8+ T cells sorted from blood, obtained in a trial of the OX40 agonist ivuxolimab. These receptors were taken from an adult with an advanced solid tumor such as melanoma, head and neck, liver or kidney cancer.

This clone was seen once. The rearrangement uses TRBV18 and TRBJ2-5, with D perhaps assigned TRBD1 or TRBD2 (5 bases each). The CDR3 has 15 residues. Trimming took 2 bases from V and 1 from J, leaving 11 bases between them. Germline CDR1 and CDR2: KGHSH and LQKENI. In DNA form, the CDR3 reads TGTGCCAGCTCACCATGGGGGTCCAGCCAAGAGACCCAGTACTTC. Residues: CASSPWGSSQETQYF.

The CDR3 region has the DNA TGTGCCAGCAGCTTACGGACAGGGCAAGAGACCCAGTACTTC. Translation gives CASSLRTGQETQYF. This chain connects TRBV5-4 to TRBJ2-5; 8 nucleotides match TRBD1. Germline assignment: CDR1 SGHNT and CDR2 YYREEE (reference sequence). CDR3 length: 14 residues. The V and J ends lost 2 bases and 2 bases, in that order; junction bases with no gene match: 2.

This chain links TRBV9 with TRBJ2-6; TRBD1 matches at 7 bases. CDR3 length: 15 residues. V was pared by 9 bases and J by 0 bases, with 6 bases of the junction left unmatched. CDR1 and CDR2 (germline): SGDLS, YYNGEE. CDR3 loop: CATSGQSSGANVLTF. CDR3 DNA sequence: TGTGCCACCTCGGGACAGAGCTCTGGGGCCAACGTCCTGACTTTC.